The next 19 T cell receptor beta chains were all read from a single sample in a study of shared clonotypes between healthy human individuals. Clones were sequenced by immunoSEQ multiplex PCR, and TCRdb holds only the in-frame ones, with some missing. The table records approximately 500,000 clones, roughly 85% of them present only once. Source material: PBMCs. The receptors were sampled from a woman in her thirties or forties in good health. Some clones in this sample may be carry-over from other donors' samples.

The V call is TRBV5-4, the J call TRBJ2-1, with TRBD1 as a possible D gene (6 bases). The CDR3 covers 15 residues. Trimming stripped 4 bases from V and 3 bases from J, with 14 bases between. CDR1 is SGHNT and CDR2 is YYREEE in the germline V gene (reference sequence). The CDR3 DNA sequence: TGTGCCAGCAGCCCCCCGGACAGTTACTACAATGAGCAGTTCTTC. Its translation: CASSPPDSYYNEQFF.

V usage is TRBV6-1 and J usage is TRBJ1-2, with a weak D call TRBD1 (5 bases). The CDR3 extends over 12 amino acids. Trimming stripped 8 bases from V and 3 bases from J, with 10 bases between. Per the germline V gene, CDR1 is MNHNS and CDR2 is SASEGT. Written as DNA, the CDR3 is TGTGCCAGCCTTCGGGGGTACTATGGCTACACCTTC. Its translation: CASLRGYYGYTF.

The genes are TRBV2 and TRBJ2-7, with 8 bases matching TRBD1. Germline V gene data show CDR1 as SNHLY and CDR2 as FYNNEI. J gave up 6 bases and V 3 bases, and 7 bases lay outside the gene matches. CDR3 size: 14 residues. The CDR3 loop is CASSEDREVIEQYF. DNA of the CDR3: TGTGCCAGCAGTGAGGACAGGGAGGTAATCGAGCAGTACTTC.

The CDR3 sequence is CASSKSGTGEDIQYF. The CDR3 DNA reads TGTGCCAGCAGCAAATCCGGGACAGGGGAGGACATTCAGTACTTC. The chain couples TRBV9 to TRBJ2-4; 10 nucleotides align to TRBD1. This CDR3 region has 15 residues. With V trimmed by 4 bases and J by 8 bases, 9 bases remained unmatched. In germline, CDR1 is SGDLS, CDR2 YYNGEE.

CDR3 sequence: CASTLHSVIPYEQYF. CDR3 DNA sequence: TGTGCCAGCACCTTACACAGTGTTATTCCCTACGAGCAGTACTTC. The chain joins TRBV28 to TRBJ2-7, with unresolved D. The V end lost 7 bases, the J end lost 2 bases, and 18 bases lay between the germline ends. This CDR3 is 15 amino acids long. The germline gives CDR1 MDHEN, CDR2 SYDVKM. The entire variable domain, with the rest obtained from reference TRBV28 and TRBJ2-7, is as follows: DVKVTQSSRYLVKRTGEKVFLECVQDMDHENMFWYRQDPGLGLRLIYFSYDVKMKEKGDIPEGYSVSREKKERFSLILESASTNQTSMYLCASTLHSVIPYEQYFGPGTRLTVT.

This rearrangement joins TRBV19 to TRBJ1-5; D possibly corresponds to TRBD1 (5 bases). The CDR3 is 15 amino acids. V was trimmed by 5 bases and J by 0 bases, leaving 11 bases between them. From germline, CDR1 is LNHDA and CDR2 SQIVND (reference sequence). The CDR3 DNA is TGTGCCAGTAGTTGGGACCCAGATAGCAATCAGCCCCAGCATTTT. This codes for CASSWDPDSNQPQHF.

The V and J genes are TRBV19 and TRBJ1-1; no firm D call. The V gene lost 5 bases and the J gene lost 5 bases, with 18 bases spanning the gap. This CDR3 is built from 15 residues. The germline V gene encodes CDR1 LNHDA and CDR2 SQIVND (reference sequence). CDR3 protein: CASSLAPSGVTEAFF. The CDR3 DNA reads TGTGCCAGTAGTTTGGCACCGAGCGGGGTGACTGAAGCTTTCTTT.

The chain employs TRBV30 and TRBJ2-5; perhaps TRBD1 as D (5 bases). Looked up from germline, CDR1 is GTSNPN and CDR2 is SVGIG (reference sequence). Between the trimmed V and J ends, which lost 5 bases and 4 bases, there was a span of 14 bases. The CDR3 totals 13 residues. The CDR3 sequence: CAWASSGPETQYF. The CDR3 DNA sequence: TGTGCCTGGGCCTCGTCAGGGCCAGAGACCCAGTACTTC.

A word on this clone: Given a much more abundant clone one base away, this may be a read error. This sample also contains other DNA sequences that code for the same CDR3. The chain recombines TRBV11-2 with TRBJ2-2; possible D gene TRBD2, 6 bases. Germline values: CDR1 SGHAT, CDR2 FQNNGV. V lost 4 bases, J lost 6 bases, and 18 bases lay in between. The CDR3 contains 16 residues. The CDR3 DNA sequence: TGTGCCAGCAGCTCTATGGGGGGTGCGGGATCCGGGGAGCTGTTTTTT. It yields the protein CASSSMGGAGSGELFF.

This chain connects TRBV7-2 to TRBJ1-5; D not certain. This CDR3 spans 14 amino acids. Germline-derived CDR1 and CDR2 are SGHTA and FQGNSA. The V end lost 8 bases, the J end lost 2 bases, and 13 bases lay between the germline ends. The CDR3 DNA sequence: TGTGCCAGCTCCCTTACGTGGGGCAATCAGCCCCAGCATTTT. Its translation is CASSLTWGNQPQHF.

A remark on this clone: This same CDR3 is encoded by further DNA sequences in the sample. The J gene is TRBJ2-6, the V gene TRBV30, with D unclear. The CDR3 runs to 19 residues. V was cut by 5 bases and J by 2 bases, with 25 bases left in between. Germline CDR1 GTSNPN, CDR2 SVGIG (reference sequence). The CDR3 sequence is CAWAEEGEALWAGANVLTF. CDR3 in DNA: TGTGCCTGGGCAGAAGAAGGAGAAGCCCTCTGGGCTGGGGCCAACGTCCTGACTTTC. The full variable domain, completed using reference TRBV30 and TRBJ2-6, is SQTIHQWPATLVQPVGSPLSLECTVEGTSNPNLYWYRQAAGRGLQLLFYSVGIGQISSEVPQNLSASRPQDRQFILSSKKLLLSDSGFYLCAWAEEGEALWAGANVLTFGAGSRLTVL.

Comments on this clone: Additional DNA sequences in this sample encode the identical CDR3. The chain links TRBV28 to TRBJ2-1; TRBD2 agrees at 11 bases. The CDR3 runs to 14 residues. Germline V gene data show CDR1 as MDHEN and CDR2 as SYDVKM. The ends lost 5 bases at V and 3 bases at J; junction bases unmatched: 0. The CDR3 protein is CASSLAGGYNEQFF. The CDR3 DNA reads as TGTGCCAGCAGTCTAGCGGGAGGCTACAATGAGCAGTTCTTC.

The chain uses TRBV30 and TRBJ2-1; 8 nucleotides align to TRBD2. CDR3 length: 13 residues. The germline gives CDR1 GTSNPN, CDR2 SVGIG (reference sequence). Losses at the gene ends were 3 bases for V and 10 bases for J; bases not matched to a gene: 8. The CDR3 reads CAWRLAAGVEQFF. The DNA for the CDR3 is TGTGCCTGGAGACTAGCGGCCGGAGTGGAGCAGTTCTTC.

This chain connects TRBV28 to TRBJ2-7, with 7 bases identical to TRBD2. Germline-derived CDR1 and CDR2 are MDHEN and SYDVKM. The V gene end was trimmed by 5 bases and the J gene end by 0 bases; junction bases not matched to a gene: 7. The CDR3 length is 15 residues. The CDR3 DNA sequence: TGTGCCAGCAGTCATCCTAGCGGAGCCTCCTACGAGCAGTACTTC. Its translation is CASSHPSGASYEQYF.

The V and J genes are TRBV9 and TRBJ2-3, with 8 bases that match TRBD2. CDR3 length equals 13 residues. Looked up from germline, CDR1 is SGDLS and CDR2 is YYNGEE. The V gene end was trimmed by 8 bases and the J gene end by 5 bases; junction bases not matched to a gene: 7. CDR3 DNA sequence: TGTGCCAGTGGCACGAGCGGGAGAGATACGCAGTATTTT. Translated: CASGTSGRDTQYF.

The chain employs TRBV14 and TRBJ2-3, with 11 nucleotides matching TRBD2. Germline V gives CDR1 SGHDN, CDR2 FVKESK. The CDR3 spans 15 residues. V shed 5 bases, J shed 1 base, and the junction held 2 bases outside the gene matches. The CDR3 loop is CASSEGLAGTDTQYF. The CDR3 DNA reads TGTGCCAGCAGCGAGGGACTAGCGGGCACAGATACGCAGTATTTT.

The chain carries TRBV7-9 and TRBJ2-2, with unresolved D. There are 15 residues in the CDR3. The V gene's germline CDR1 is SEHNR and CDR2 FQNEAQ (reference sequence). V lost 1 base to trimming and J lost 5 bases, with 11 bases between them. CDR3 sequence: CASSLGSLRTGELFF. In nucleotides, the CDR3 is TGTGCCAGCAGCTTAGGTTCTCTAAGGACCGGGGAGCTGTTTTTT.

This clone was counted only a few times. The chain recombines TRBV6-1 with TRBJ2-7, with D possibly TRBD2 on 6 matching bases. CDR1 and CDR2 (germline): MNHNS, SASEGT. This CDR3 has 15 amino acids. Trimming took 2 bases from V and 4 from J, leaving 15 bases between them. The CDR3 coding sequence is TGTGCCAGCAGTGAAACCTCGGGAGTCACTTACGAGCAGTACTTC. Its protein product is CASSETSGVTYEQYF.

The chain employs TRBV28 and TRBJ2-7, with D possibly being TRBD2 (7 bases). This CDR3 spans 14 amino acids. Per the germline V gene, CDR1 is MDHEN and CDR2 is SYDVKM. Trimming took 4 bases from V and 7 from J, leaving 17 bases between them. The CDR3 nucleotides read TGTGCCAGCAGTTGGGGGGGGCCCTCCTGGGAGCAGTACTTC. Translating gives CASSWGGPSWEQYF.